The present T cell receptor beta chain was sequenced within a study of T cell changes during pregnancy in multiple sclerosis. Using immunoSEQ multiplex PCR, the repertoire was profiled, and TCRdb retains in-frame clones only, with some absent. The table includes around 60,000 clones, 80% to 90% detected once. This CDR3 comprises 14 residues. V dropped 4 bases and J dropped 1 base, with 10 bases sitting between them. Germline CDR1 reads MNHEY; CDR2 reads SVGAGI. The chain couples TRBV6-5 to TRBJ1-1; D is unresolved. The sequencing here drew on peripheral blood, taken in the first trimester of pregnancy. This sequence originates from a female donor with multiple sclerosis, enrolled in a pregnancy study. The CDR3 DNA is TGTGCCAGCAGTTCAGATAATTCGAACACTGAAGCTTTCTTT. This codes for CASSSDNSNTEAFF.